These T cell receptor beta chains were read from a single sample in a study of CD8 T cells in Susac syndrome. A single record per CDR3 protein comes from TCRdb applying MiXCR to the immunoSEQ multiplex PCR reads. The sample holds approximately 200,000 distinct CDR3 sequences, 85% to 95% seen once. Sequenced input: CD4+ T cells from PBMCs. The receptor source for this set is a human donor with multiple sclerosis. The CDR3 runs from the conserved cysteine through the conserved F or W. The D gene is left open where the match is weak. Clone size is shown for a subset of rows, as once, few, many or a class of expanded clone.

J | V | size | D | length | CDR3 | DNA
TRBJ2-7 | TRBV20-1 | - | - | 14 | CSALAPEGRYEQYF | TGCAGTGCCCTAGCCCCAGAGGGGAGATACGAGCAGTACTTC
TRBJ1-2 | TRBV20-1 | - | - | 14 | CSAILEAPNYGYTF | TGCAGTGCTATTCTCGAGGCCCCTAACTATGGCTACACCTTC
TRBJ1-2 | TRBV7-9 | - | TRBD1 | 15 | CASSATGGAGYGYTF | TGTGCCAGCAGCGCTACAGGGGGCGCTGGGTATGGCTACACCTTC
TRBJ1-5 | TRBV15 | - | - | 15 | CATSRVVARDQPQHF | TGTGCCACCAGCAGAGTGGTGGCTCGCGATCAGCCCCAGCATTTT
TRBJ2-3 | TRBV7-8 | - | TRBD2 | 16 | CASSPPGGGAIDTQYF | TGTGCCAGCAGCCCTCCGGGCGGGGGGGCGATTGATACGCAGTATTTT
TRBJ1-1 | TRBV14 | - | - | 13 | CASSQDWRGEAFF | TGTGCCAGCAGCCAAGATTGGAGGGGCGAAGCTTTCTTT
TRBJ2-3 | TRBV24-1 | - | - | 12 | CATSLGADTQYF | TGTGCCACCAGCTTGGGAGCAGATACGCAGTATTTT
TRBJ2-1 | TRBV5-1 | - | - | 13 | CASSTALYNEQFF | TGCGCCAGCAGTACAGCTTTATACAATGAGCAGTTCTTC
TRBJ1-4 | TRBV2 | once | - | 13 | CASSRDGNEKLFF | TGTGCCAGCAGTCGGGACGGGAATGAAAAACTGTTTTTT
TRBJ1-2 | TRBV18 | - | - | 15 | CASSPRKGDNYGYTF | TGTGCCAGCTCACCACGGAAGGGGGACAACTATGGCTACACCTTC
TRBJ1-2 | TRBV18 | - | - | 14 | CASSRRGADYGYTF | TGTGCCAGCTCACGACGGGGGGCAGACTATGGCTACACCTTC
TRBJ2-1 | TRBV3-1 | - | TRBD1 | 16 | CASSQVAGGHYNEQFF | TGTGCCAGCAGCCAAGTTGCAGGGGGCCACTACAATGAGCAGTTCTTC
TRBJ2-1 | TRBV3-1 | - | TRBD2 | 15 | CASSQGRGGANEQFF | TGTGCCAGCAGCCAAGGTCGGGGGGGGGCCAATGAGCAGTTCTTC
TRBJ2-2 | TRBV9 | - | - | 19 | CASSVSGWVGFTNTGELFF | TGTGCCAGCAGCGTAAGTGGATGGGTGGGATTTACGAACACCGGGGAGCTGTTTTTT
TRBJ2-5 | TRBV7-9 | - | - | 12 | CASSPRGETQYF | TGTGCCAGCAGCCCTAGGGGGGAGACCCAGTACTTC
TRBJ2-5 | TRBV20-1 | - | TRBD1 | 12 | CSKTDRAETQYF | TGCAGTAAGACGGACAGGGCTGAGACCCAGTACTTC
TRBJ2-3 | TRBV7-9 | - | - | 12 | CASGTIGDTQYF | TGTGCCAGCGGCACGATCGGAGATACGCAGTATTTT
TRBJ2-7 | TRBV19 | - | TRBD1 | 15 | CASTPTGQSSYEQYF | TGTGCCAGTACCCCTACGGGACAGTCCTCCTACGAGCAGTACTTC
TRBJ2-5 | TRBV9 | - | TRBD1 | 13 | CASSAGQQETQYF | TGTGCCAGCAGCGCGGGACAGCAAGAGACCCAGTACTTC
TRBJ2-1 | TRBV10-3 | - | - | 14 | CAIWNGGSYNEQFF | TGTGCCATCTGGAACGGGGGCTCCTACAATGAGCAGTTCTTC
TRBJ2-1 | TRBV24-1 | - | - | 17 | CATSDRDTKKGYNEQFF | TGTGCCACCAGTGATAGGGACACCAAAAAGGGGTACAATGAGCAGTTCTTC
TRBJ2-2 | TRBV15 | - | - | 12 | CATSFDTGELFF | TGTGCCACCAGCTTTGACACCGGGGAGCTGTTTTTT
TRBJ2-5 | TRBV29-1 | few | - | 11 | CSVGGQETQYF | TGCAGCGTTGGGGGTCAAGAGACCCAGTACTTC
TRBJ2-2 | TRBV5-1 | once | - | 17 | CASSLEPGQSNTGELFF | TGCGCCAGCAGCTTGGAGCCAGGACAGAGTAACACCGGGGAGCTGTTTTTT
TRBJ2-2 | TRBV9 | - | - | 14 | CASSKIGGTGELFF | TGTGCCAGCAGTAAAATAGGGGGCACCGGGGAGCTGTTTTTT
TRBJ1-1 | TRBV20-1 | - | - | 13 | CSAIPDRNTEAFF | TGCAGTGCTATCCCTGACAGAAACACTGAAGCTTTCTTT
TRBJ1-4 | TRBV29-1 | - | - | 11 | CSGHSNEKLFF | TGCAGCGGGCACAGTAATGAAAAACTGTTTTTT
TRBJ1-1 | TRBV9 | - | - | 13 | CASSAQVDTEAFF | TGTGCCAGCAGCGCCCAGGTTGACACTGAAGCTTTCTTT
TRBJ1-2 | TRBV19 | - | TRBD1 | 14 | CASSTDRGSMRYTF | TGTGCCAGTAGTACCGACAGGGGCTCTATGAGATACACCTTC
TRBJ1-5 | TRBV4-2 | - | - | 17 | CASSQDYRPGSNQPQHF | TGTGCCAGCAGCCAAGACTACCGTCCGGGAAGCAATCAGCCCCAGCATTTT
TRBJ2-1 | TRBV30 | - | TRBD2 | 15 | CAWSPLAASYNEQFF | TGTGCCTGGAGTCCTCTAGCGGCCTCCTACAATGAGCAGTTCTTC
TRBJ2-3 | TRBV7-9 | - | - | 17 | CASSLTHVPDATDTQYF | TGTGCCAGCAGCTTAACCCACGTACCAGACGCCACAGATACGCAGTATTTT
TRBJ1-1 | TRBV29-1 | - | - | 13 | CSVTGRMNTEAFF | TGCAGCGTCACGGGACGGATGAACACTGAAGCTTTCTTT
TRBJ2-5 | TRBV20-1 | once | - | 10 | CSAMQETQYF | TGCAGTGCTATGCAAGAGACCCAGTACTTC
TRBJ1-2 | TRBV12-3/TRBV12-4 | - | - | 14 | CASSVTGRRYGYTF | TGTGCCAGCAGTGTGACGGGACGCCGCTATGGCTACACCTTC
TRBJ2-1 | TRBV7-7 | - | - | 12 | CAIDKGFNEQFF | TGTGCTATCGACAAGGGGTTCAATGAGCAGTTCTTC
TRBJ1-1 | TRBV7-3 | - | - | 13 | CASKPTRDTEAFF | TGTGCCAGCAAGCCAACGAGGGACACTGAAGCTTTCTTT
TRBJ2-3 | TRBV3-1 | once | - | 16 | CASSQLAGPSSDTQYF | TGTGCCAGCAGCCAATTGGCAGGGCCGTCGTCGGATACGCAGTATTTT
TRBJ1-2 | TRBV5-1 | - | - | 13 | CASGLISNYGYTF | TGCGCCAGCGGCTTGATCTCTAACTATGGCTACACCTTC
TRBJ2-3 | TRBV29-1 | - | - | 11 | CSVRWTDTQYF | TGCAGCGTCAGGTGGACAGATACGCAGTATTTT
TRBJ2-4 | TRBV12-3/TRBV12-4 | - | - | 13 | CASSFQGGWFQYF | TGTGCCAGCAGTTTCCAGGGGGGCTGGTTTCAGTACTTC
TRBJ2-7 | TRBV12-3/TRBV12-4 | - | - | 13 | CASKDSSAYEQYF | TGTGCCAGCAAGGACAGTTCAGCCTACGAGCAGTACTTC
TRBJ1-2 | TRBV6-4 | - | TRBD1 | 15 | CASSDRGQGSYGYTF | TGTGCCAGCAGTGACCGTGGACAGGGGAGCTATGGCTACACCTTC
TRBJ1-1 | TRBV29-1 | - | - | 13 | CSVAGAWNTEAFF | TGCAGCGTCGCAGGGGCATGGAACACTGAAGCTTTCTTT
TRBJ2-1 | TRBV5-1 | - | - | 13 | CASSLQGTNEQFF | TGCGCCAGCAGCTTGCAGGGCACGAATGAGCAGTTCTTC
TRBJ1-2 | TRBV30 | - | - | 11 | CAWSPGSGYTF | TGTGCCTGGAGCCCAGGGAGCGGCTACACCTTC
TRBJ2-7 | TRBV7-8 | - | TRBD2 | 14 | CASSLGTSGQEQYF | TGTGCCAGCAGCCTCGGGACTAGCGGGCAAGAGCAGTACTTC
TRBJ1-1 | TRBV20-1 | - | TRBD1 | 14 | CSARRQGATTEAFF | TGCAGTGCTAGGCGACAGGGGGCAACGACTGAAGCTTTCTTT
TRBJ2-3 | TRBV2 | - | - | 14 | CASREDTSTDTQYF | TGTGCCAGCAGGGAGGACACTAGCACAGATACGCAGTATTTT
TRBJ2-5 | TRBV20-1 | - | - | 14 | CSASGGPNQETQYF | TGCAGTGCTAGTGGGGGCCCGAATCAAGAGACCCAGTACTTC
TRBJ2-5 | TRBV20-1 | - | TRBD2 | 15 | CSARGSAGGPKTQYF | TGCAGTGCTAGAGGCTCAGCGGGGGGGCCTAAGACCCAGTACTTC
TRBJ1-6 | TRBV18 | - | TRBD1 | 16 | CASSPRQGADNSPLHF | TGTGCCAGCTCACCCAGACAGGGGGCGGATAATTCACCCCTCCACTTT
TRBJ2-5 | TRBV3-1 | once | TRBD1 | 13 | CASGQVVFETQYF | TGTGCCAGCGGACAGGTCGTATTCGAGACCCAGTACTTC
TRBJ2-3 | TRBV4-2 | - | - | 14 | CASSQDWGSPAQYF | TGTGCCAGCAGCCAAGATTGGGGCTCTCCAGCGCAGTATTTT